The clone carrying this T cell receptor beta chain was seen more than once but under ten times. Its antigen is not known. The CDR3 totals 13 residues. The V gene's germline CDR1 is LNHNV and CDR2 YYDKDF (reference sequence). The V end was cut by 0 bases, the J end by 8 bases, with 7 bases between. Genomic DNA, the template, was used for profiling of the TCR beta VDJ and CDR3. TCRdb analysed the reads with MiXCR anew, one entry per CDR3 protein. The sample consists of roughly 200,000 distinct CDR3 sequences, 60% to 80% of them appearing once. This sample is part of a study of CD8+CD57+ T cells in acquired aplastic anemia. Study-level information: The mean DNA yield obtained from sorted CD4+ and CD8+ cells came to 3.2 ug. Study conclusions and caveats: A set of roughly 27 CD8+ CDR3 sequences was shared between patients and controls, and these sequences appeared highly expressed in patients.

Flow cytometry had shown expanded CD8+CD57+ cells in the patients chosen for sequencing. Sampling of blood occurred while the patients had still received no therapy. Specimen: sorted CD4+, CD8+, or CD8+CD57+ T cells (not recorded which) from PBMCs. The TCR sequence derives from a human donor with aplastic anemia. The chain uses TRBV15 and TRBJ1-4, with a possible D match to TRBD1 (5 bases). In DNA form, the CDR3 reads TGTGCCACCAGCAGAGATGAGGGGGAAAAACTGTTTTTT. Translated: CATSRDEGEKLFF.